In its sample, the clone carrying this T cell receptor beta chain was seen a few times. The antigen remains unidentified. Germline CDR1 reads GTSNPN; CDR2 reads SVGIG (reference sequence). CDR3 length equals 13 residues. Germline trimming cut 5 bases from V and 11 bases from J; bases unmatched to any gene: 12. This entry belongs to a study of beta chain features in type 1 diabetes. Whole-study findings and limits: Researchers reported that naive, central memory and Treg TCRB repertoires appeared more similar in patients than in healthy donors.

Sequenced material consisted of expressed TCRB transcripts (all of the isolated RNA was reverse transcribed). TCRdb's copy holds only in-frame clones and misses some; the assay was immunoSEQ multiplex PCR. Of more than 300,000 clones in the sample, about 16% were seen once. Sample: naive CD4+ T cells from blood. The receptor's source is a woman aged 18-35 years in good health. This rearrangement joins TRBV30 to TRBJ1-1, with 9 positions matching TRBD1. The CDR3, as DNA: TGTGCCTGGGGGGGACAGGGTGCTTCTTCGGCTTTCTTT. This gives the protein CAWGGQGASSAFF.